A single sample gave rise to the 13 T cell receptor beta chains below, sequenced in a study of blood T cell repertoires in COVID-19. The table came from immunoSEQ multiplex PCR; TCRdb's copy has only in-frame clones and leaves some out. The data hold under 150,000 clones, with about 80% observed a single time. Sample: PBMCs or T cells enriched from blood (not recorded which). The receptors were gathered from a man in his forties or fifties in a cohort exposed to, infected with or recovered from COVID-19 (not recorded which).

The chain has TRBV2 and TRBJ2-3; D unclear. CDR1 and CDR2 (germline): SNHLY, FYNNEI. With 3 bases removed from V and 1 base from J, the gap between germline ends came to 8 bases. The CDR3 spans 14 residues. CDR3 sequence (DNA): TGTGCCAGCAGTGACCGCGTACGCACAGATACGCAGTATTTT. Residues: CASSDRVRTDTQYF.

The CDR3 DNA is TGTGCCAGCAGCTTTTCCCAAAACTACAATGAGCAGTTCTTC. This translates into CASSFSQNYNEQFF. The V gene is TRBV11-2, the J gene TRBJ2-1, with D hard to call. This CDR3 is built from 14 residues. Germline V gene data show CDR1 as SGHAT and CDR2 as FQNNGV. The ends were cut back, 3 bases at V and 3 bases at J, with 9 bases in the middle.

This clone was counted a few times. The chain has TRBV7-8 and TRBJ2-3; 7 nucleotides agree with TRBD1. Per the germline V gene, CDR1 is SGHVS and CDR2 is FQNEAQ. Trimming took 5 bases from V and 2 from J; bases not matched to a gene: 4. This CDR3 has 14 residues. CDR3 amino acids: CASSRDSLTDTQYF. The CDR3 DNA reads TGTGCCAGCAGCCGGGACAGCCTCACAGATACGCAGTATTTT.

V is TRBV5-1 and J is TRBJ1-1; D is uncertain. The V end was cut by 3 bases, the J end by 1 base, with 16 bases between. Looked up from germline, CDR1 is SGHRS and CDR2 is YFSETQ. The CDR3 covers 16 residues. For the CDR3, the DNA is TGCGCCAGCAGCTCCCTTTCGAGGAACCCGAACACTGAAGCTTTCTTT. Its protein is CASSSLSRNPNTEAFF.

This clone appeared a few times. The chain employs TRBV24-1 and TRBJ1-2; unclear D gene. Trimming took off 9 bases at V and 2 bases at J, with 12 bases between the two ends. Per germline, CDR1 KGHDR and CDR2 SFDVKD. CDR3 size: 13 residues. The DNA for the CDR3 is TGTGCCACCGCCCCGGGAGAAAACTATGGCTACACCTTC. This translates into CATAPGENYGYTF.

The CDR3 DNA follows: TGTGCCAGCAGTTACTCAACAGGGGAAAATTCCTACGAGCAGTACTTC. This codes for CASSYSTGENSYEQYF. This chain joins TRBV6-2 or TRBV6-3 and TRBJ2-7; 7 nucleotides agree with TRBD1. The V segment lost 0 bases and the J segment 1 base; nucleotides outside the gene matches: 6. The CDR3 consists of 16 residues. Germline CDR1 MNHEY, CDR2 SVGEGT.

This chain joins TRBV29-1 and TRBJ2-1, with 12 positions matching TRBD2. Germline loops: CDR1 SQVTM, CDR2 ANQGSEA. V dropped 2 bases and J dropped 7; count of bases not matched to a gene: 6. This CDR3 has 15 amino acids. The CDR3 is CSVEPLAGGWNEQFF. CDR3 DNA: TGCAGCGTTGAACCACTAGCGGGGGGTTGGAATGAGCAGTTCTTC.

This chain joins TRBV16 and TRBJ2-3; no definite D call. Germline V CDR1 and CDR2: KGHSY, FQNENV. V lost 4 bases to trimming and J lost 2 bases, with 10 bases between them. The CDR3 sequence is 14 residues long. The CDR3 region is CASSRHPTTDTQYF. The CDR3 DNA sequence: TGTGCCAGCAGCCGTCATCCTACCACAGATACGCAGTATTTT.

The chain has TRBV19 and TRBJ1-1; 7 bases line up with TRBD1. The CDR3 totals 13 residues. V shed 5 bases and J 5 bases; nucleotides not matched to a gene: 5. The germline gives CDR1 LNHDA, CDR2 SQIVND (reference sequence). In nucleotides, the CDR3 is TGTGCCAGTAGTTCGCAACAGGGGACTGAAGCTTTCTTT. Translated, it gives CASSSQQGTEAFF.

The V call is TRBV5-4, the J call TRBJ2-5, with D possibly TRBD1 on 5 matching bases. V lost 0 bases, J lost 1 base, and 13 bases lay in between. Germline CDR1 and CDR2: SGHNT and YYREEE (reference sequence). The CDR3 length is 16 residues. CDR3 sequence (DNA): TGTGCCAGCAGCTTGGTAGGGGATGGTGGCCAAGAGACCCAGTACTTC. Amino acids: CASSLVGDGGQETQYF.

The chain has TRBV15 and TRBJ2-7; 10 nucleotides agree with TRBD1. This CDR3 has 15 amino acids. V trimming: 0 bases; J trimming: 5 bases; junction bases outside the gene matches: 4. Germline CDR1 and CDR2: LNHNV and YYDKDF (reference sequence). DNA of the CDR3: TGTGCCACCAGCAGAGATGGGACAGGGGCCCACGAGCAGTACTTC. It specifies CATSRDGTGAHEQYF. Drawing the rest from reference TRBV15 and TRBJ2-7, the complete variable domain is DAMVIQNPRYQVTQFGKPVTLSCSQTLNHNVMYWYQQKSSQAPKLLFHYYDKDFNNEADTPDNFQSRRPNTSFCFLDIRSPGLGDTAMYLCATSRDGTGAHEQYFGPGTRLTVT.

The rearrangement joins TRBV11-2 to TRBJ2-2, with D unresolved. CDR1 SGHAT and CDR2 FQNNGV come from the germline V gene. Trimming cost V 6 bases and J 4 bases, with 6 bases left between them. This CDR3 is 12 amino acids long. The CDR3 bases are TGTGCCAGCAGGGTACTCACCGGGGAGCTGTTTTTT. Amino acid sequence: CASRVLTGELFF. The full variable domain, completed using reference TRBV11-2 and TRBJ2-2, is EAGVAQSPRYKIIEKRQSVAFWCNPISGHATLYWYQQILGQGPKLLIQFQNNGVVDDSQLPKDRFSAERLKGVDSTLKIQPAKLEDSAVYLCASRVLTGELFFGEGSRLTVL.

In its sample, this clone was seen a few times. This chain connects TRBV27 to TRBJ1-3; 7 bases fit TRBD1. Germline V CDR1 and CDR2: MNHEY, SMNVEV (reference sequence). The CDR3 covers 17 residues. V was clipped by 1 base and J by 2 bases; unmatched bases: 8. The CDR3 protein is CASSLFNGQAAGNTIYF. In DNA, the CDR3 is TGTGCCAGCAGTTTATTCAACGGACAGGCGGCTGGAAACACCATATATTTT.